The rows below give T cell receptor beta chains drawn from one sample of a study of Ad26.COV2.S vaccination and SARS-CoV-2 variants. Produced via immunoSEQ multiplex PCR; TCRdb's table is partial and in-frame only. Of 300,000 to 350,000 clones in the sample, 90% are singletons; the top ten hold around 5%. This sample comprised peripheral blood, obtained in a trial of Ad26.COV2.S vaccine versus placebo. The receptors shown here come from a person between 18 and 60 years old who received the Ad26.COV2.S COVID-19 vaccine or a placebo. Both conserved end residues are part of each CDR3. The order of the fields is clone size, D gene, V gene, J gene, CDR3 protein, CDR3 DNA. The D gene is left open where the match is weak. Clone size is not always given. Where it is, it says once, few, many or a class for expanded clones.

clone_size: NA; d_call: NA; v_call: TRBV28; j_call: TRBJ2-2; cdr3_aa: CASRGRRGIFTGELFF; cdr3_nt: TGTGCCAGCAGGGGGAGGAGGGGGATATTCACCGGGGAGCTGTTTTTT
clone_size: NA; d_call: NA; v_call: TRBV7-2; j_call: TRBJ1-2; cdr3_aa: CASSPLTGSYGYTF; cdr3_nt: TGTGCCAGCAGCCCCCTTACAGGTTCCTATGGCTACACCTTC
clone_size: NA; d_call: TRBD1; v_call: TRBV7-2; j_call: TRBJ1-2; cdr3_aa: CASSVGTGASKYGYTF; cdr3_nt: TGTGCCAGCAGCGTAGGGACAGGAGCTTCAAAATATGGCTACACCTTC
clone_size: NA; d_call: NA; v_call: TRBV3-1/TRBV3-2; j_call: TRBJ1-1; cdr3_aa: CASSQEGTPGNFF; cdr3_nt: TGTGCCAGCAGCCAAGAAGGGACACCGGGTAATTTCTTT
clone_size: NA; d_call: NA; v_call: TRBV7-2; j_call: TRBJ1-2; cdr3_aa: CASSLAGQGLNYGYTF; cdr3_nt: TGTGCCAGCAGCTTAGCGGGTCAGGGTCTTAACTATGGCTACACCTTC
clone_size: NA; d_call: NA; v_call: TRBV13; j_call: TRBJ2-3; cdr3_aa: CASSLMSHTDTQYF; cdr3_nt: TGTGCCAGCAGCTTAATGTCGCACACAGATACGCAGTATTTT
clone_size: NA; d_call: TRBD2; v_call: TRBV23-1; j_call: TRBJ2-4; cdr3_aa: CASSRGGTDESIQYF; cdr3_nt: TGCGCCAGCAGTCGCGGGGGAACCGATGAGAGCATTCAGTACTTC
clone_size: NA; d_call: NA; v_call: TRBV30; j_call: TRBJ2-6; cdr3_aa: CAWSVRGSSGANVLTF; cdr3_nt: TGTGCCTGGAGTGTCAGGGGTAGTAGTGGGGCCAACGTCCTGACTTTC
clone_size: NA; d_call: TRBD1; v_call: TRBV27; j_call: TRBJ2-1; cdr3_aa: CASSLTGTAEQFF; cdr3_nt: TGTGCCAGCAGTTTAACCGGGACAGCTGAGCAGTTCTTC
clone_size: NA; d_call: TRBD1; v_call: TRBV4-1; j_call: TRBJ1-1; cdr3_aa: CASSHSTGMNTEAFF; cdr3_nt: TGCGCCAGCAGCCACTCGACAGGGATGAACACTGAAGCTTTCTTT
clone_size: NA; d_call: NA; v_call: TRBV4-1; j_call: TRBJ1-2; cdr3_aa: CASSLPGQINYGYTF; cdr3_nt: TGCGCCAGCAGCCTCCCCGGACAGATTAACTATGGCTACACCTTC
clone_size: NA; d_call: NA; v_call: TRBV2; j_call: TRBJ1-3; cdr3_aa: CASTPGGIRSGNTIYF; cdr3_nt: TGTGCCAGCACCCCTGGGGGGATCCGCTCTGGAAACACCATATATTTT
clone_size: once; d_call: TRBD1; v_call: TRBV9; j_call: TRBJ2-1; cdr3_aa: CASSVGDRGNEQFF; cdr3_nt: TGTGCCAGCAGCGTTGGGGACAGGGGGAATGAGCAGTTCTTC
clone_size: NA; d_call: TRBD1; v_call: TRBV3-1/TRBV3-2; j_call: TRBJ2-7; cdr3_aa: CASSSYRDRVGEQYF; cdr3_nt: TGTGCCAGCAGCAGCTACCGGGACAGGGTCGGCGAGCAGTACTTC
clone_size: NA; d_call: TRBD2; v_call: TRBV18; j_call: TRBJ2-1; cdr3_aa: CASFEPLGGGAYNEQFF; cdr3_nt: TGTGCCAGCTTTGAGCCTCTGGGCGGGGGGGCCTACAATGAGCAGTTCTTC
clone_size: NA; d_call: NA; v_call: TRBV30; j_call: TRBJ1-5; cdr3_aa: CAWSAQGFSNQPQHF; cdr3_nt: TGTGCCTGGAGTGCCCAGGGATTTAGCAATCAGCCCCAGCATTTT
clone_size: NA; d_call: NA; v_call: TRBV7-2; j_call: TRBJ2-2; cdr3_aa: CASSLAAASPPGELFF; cdr3_nt: TGTGCCAGCAGCTTAGCGGCGGCTAGCCCCCCCGGGGAGCTGTTTTTT
clone_size: NA; d_call: NA; v_call: TRBV6-5; j_call: TRBJ2-5; cdr3_aa: CASRGVGTGQETQYF; cdr3_nt: TGTGCCAGCAGAGGGGTGGGAACGGGCCAAGAGACCCAGTACTTC
clone_size: NA; d_call: NA; v_call: TRBV19; j_call: TRBJ1-1; cdr3_aa: CASSMGLRGTEAFF; cdr3_nt: TGTGCCAGTAGTATGGGCCTTCGGGGGACTGAAGCTTTCTTT
clone_size: once; d_call: TRBD1; v_call: TRBV4-3; j_call: TRBJ1-1; cdr3_aa: CASSRKGGVLRTEAFF; cdr3_nt: TGCGCCAGCAGCCGTAAAGGGGGCGTATTAAGGACTGAAGCTTTCTTT
clone_size: NA; d_call: TRBD1; v_call: TRBV30; j_call: TRBJ1-2; cdr3_aa: CAWSERTGDPYGYTF; cdr3_nt: TGTGCCTGGAGTGAAAGGACAGGGGATCCCTATGGCTACACCTTC
clone_size: NA; d_call: NA; v_call: TRBV18; j_call: TRBJ1-1; cdr3_aa: CASSPRRASTEAFF; cdr3_nt: TGTGCCAGCTCACCCCGCAGGGCGAGCACTGAAGCTTTCTTT
clone_size: NA; d_call: NA; v_call: TRBV6-5; j_call: TRBJ2-1; cdr3_aa: CASGYNEQFF; cdr3_nt: TGTGCCAGTGGGTACAATGAGCAGTTCTTC
clone_size: NA; d_call: NA; v_call: TRBV11-3; j_call: TRBJ1-1; cdr3_aa: CASSLTGEAFF; cdr3_nt: TGTGCCAGCAGCTTGACAGGTGAAGCTTTCTTT